A selection of T cell receptor beta chains follows, all from one sample in a study of blood T cell repertoires in COVID-19. Data came from immunoSEQ multiplex PCR; TCRdb stores just in-frame clones and leaves some out. The sample yields about 210,000 clones, about 80% seen once. The sample comprised peripheral blood. Receptors originate from a woman aged 40 to 50 with active or convalescent COVID-19. Both conserved end residues are part of each CDR3. The D gene is left open where the match is weak. Size is omitted from some rows. Given values are once, few, many or a class for expanded clones.

D gene,clone size,J gene,V gene,CDR3 protein,CDR3 DNA
NA,NA,TRBJ1-6,TRBV5-6,CASSLTGSNSPLHF,TGTGCCAGCAGCTTGACAGGGAGTAATTCACCCCTCCACTTT
NA,few,TRBJ1-1,TRBV28,CASSSTGIEAFF,TGTGCCAGCAGTTCCACAGGGATTGAAGCTTTCTTT
TRBD1,NA,TRBJ2-7,TRBV7-2,CASSINGQGSYEQYF,TGTGCCAGCAGCATAAATGGACAGGGGTCCTACGAGCAGTACTTC
TRBD1,NA,TRBJ1-4,TRBV6-2/TRBV6-3,CASSTRRQGTGEKLFF,TGTGCCAGCAGTACCCGCCGACAGGGGACGGGGGAAAAACTGTTTTTT
TRBD2,NA,TRBJ2-7,TRBV11-2,CASSSNLAGAVYEQYF,TGTGCCAGCAGCTCGAACTTAGCGGGAGCTGTCTACGAGCAGTACTTC
NA,NA,TRBJ2-1,TRBV20-1,CSASVGWSSYNEQFF,TGCAGTGCTAGTGTCGGGTGGAGCTCCTACAATGAGCAGTTCTTC
NA,NA,TRBJ1-5,TRBV3-1/TRBV3-2,CASSPMPLGQPQHF,TGTGCCAGCAGCCCCATGCCCCTGGGCCAGCCCCAGCATTTT
NA,once,TRBJ1-1,TRBV4-2,CASSQEGHLNTEAFF,TGTGCCAGCAGCCAAGAGGGACATTTGAACACTGAAGCTTTCTTT
NA,once,TRBJ1-2,TRBV3-1/TRBV3-2,CASSRQGYGYTF,TGTGCCAGCAGTCGGCAGGGCTATGGCTACACCTTC
TRBD2,NA,TRBJ2-5,TRBV24-1,CATSDLPSGRNQETQYF,TGTGCCACCAGTGATTTGCCTAGCGGGAGAAATCAAGAGACCCAGTACTTC
TRBD1,NA,TRBJ2-6,TRBV5-1,CASTSGGTGSGANVLTF,TGCGCCAGCACGTCTGGAGGGACAGGGTCTGGGGCCAACGTCCTGACTTTC
NA,NA,TRBJ1-1,TRBV6-6,CASSYSPGSNTEAFF,TGTGCCAGCAGTTACTCTCCGGGATCGAACACTGAAGCTTTCTTT
NA,NA,TRBJ1-5,TRBV12-3/TRBV12-4,CASSSRVGQPQHF,TGTGCCAGCAGTAGCAGGGTAGGTCAGCCCCAGCATTTT
TRBD1,NA,TRBJ1-1,TRBV5-6,CASSPPTGDTEAFF,TGTGCCAGCAGCCCCCCGACAGGGGACACTGAAGCTTTCTTT
NA,NA,TRBJ1-2,TRBV30,CAWSVEGANYGYTF,TGTGCCTGGAGTGTTGAGGGAGCTAACTATGGCTACACCTTC
TRBD2,once,TRBJ2-5,TRBV6-5,CASRVAGGGETQYF,TGTGCCAGCAGGGTAGCGGGAGGGGGAGAGACCCAGTACTTC
NA,NA,TRBJ1-2,TRBV19,CASSTRDISPYGYTF,TGTGCCAGTAGTACCCGGGACATTTCCCCCTATGGCTACACCTTC
NA,NA,TRBJ2-5,TRBV2,CASSGVSPRETQYF,TGTGCCAGCAGCGGAGTTAGCCCGAGGGAGACCCAGTACTTC
TRBD1,NA,TRBJ2-1,TRBV4-3,CASSGIKTGGSEQFF,TGCGCCAGCAGCGGAATAAAAACAGGGGGAAGTGAGCAGTTCTTC
NA,NA,TRBJ1-2,TRBV7-9,CASSLLRGSIGGYTF,TGTGCCAGCAGCTTACTTCGAGGGAGTATAGGTGGCTACACCTTC
TRBD1,NA,TRBJ1-3,TRBV6-6,CASSSPGTASGNTIYF,TGTGCCAGCAGTTCCCCTGGGACAGCGTCTGGAAACACCATATATTTT
NA,NA,TRBJ1-2,TRBV6-5,CASSYNREGYGYTF,TGTGCCAGCAGTTACAACAGGGAGGGCTATGGCTACACCTTC
TRBD1,NA,TRBJ1-5,TRBV28,CASTGGFYSNQPQHF,TGTGCCTCGACAGGGGGCTTCTATAGCAATCAGCCCCAGCATTTT
NA,NA,TRBJ1-4,TRBV7-2,CASSLGLSGDEKLFF,TGTGCCAGCAGCTTAGGACTTTCGGGGGATGAAAAACTGTTTTTT
TRBD1,NA,TRBJ1-6,TRBV7-6,CASSPLDRSSYNSPLHF,TGTGCCAGCAGCCCCCTGGACAGGAGCTCCTATAATTCACCCCTCCACTTT
NA,NA,TRBJ1-1,TRBV5-1,CASSRGRETEAFF,TGCGCCAGCAGTAGGGGAAGAGAGACTGAAGCTTTCTTT
TRBD1,once,TRBJ1-6,TRBV11-2,CASSLDGETGSYNSPLHF,TGTGCCAGCAGCTTAGATGGCGAGACAGGGAGCTATAATTCACCCCTCCACTTT
TRBD2,NA,TRBJ2-1,TRBV9,CASSVGRLAGGSYNEQFF,TGTGCCAGCAGCGTAGGCCGATTAGCGGGAGGGTCGTACAATGAGCAGTTCTTC
TRBD2,NA,TRBJ2-7,TRBV5-4,CASSFVAGGPYEQYF,TGTGCCAGCAGCTTCGTGGCGGGGGGGCCGTACGAGCAGTACTTC
NA,NA,TRBJ1-6,TRBV25-1,CASSPALPGYNSPLHF,TGTGCCAGCAGCCCCGCGTTACCAGGCTATAATTCACCCCTCCACTTT
NA,NA,TRBJ2-3,TRBV7-9,CASSLATGTSTDTQYF,TGTGCCAGCAGCTTAGCGACCGGGACTAGCACAGATACGCAGTATTTT
NA,NA,TRBJ1-1,TRBV30,CAWSVPIQSPKNTEAFF,TGTGCCTGGAGTGTACCAATCCAGTCCCCGAAGAACACTGAAGCTTTCTTT
TRBD1,NA,TRBJ2-1,TRBV5-1,CASSSRDRGRNEQFF,TGCGCCAGCAGCTCTCGGGACAGGGGTCGGAATGAGCAGTTCTTC
TRBD1,NA,TRBJ2-3,TRBV3-1/TRBV3-2,CASSQPVGQGADTQYF,TGTGCCAGCAGTCAACCGGTGGGGCAGGGGGCAGATACGCAGTATTTT
NA,NA,TRBJ2-3,TRBV27,CASSLFRFSTDTQYF,TGTGCCAGCAGCTTATTCAGGTTTAGCACAGATACGCAGTATTTT
TRBD1,NA,TRBJ1-2,TRBV11-3,CASSPKAGTGYNYGYTF,TGTGCCAGCAGCCCAAAAGCGGGGACAGGGTATAACTATGGCTACACCTTC
NA,NA,TRBJ2-2,TRBV10-2,CASSAGVTGELFF,TGCGCCAGCAGCGCAGGGGTCACCGGGGAGCTGTTTTTT
NA,NA,TRBJ2-7,TRBV4-2,CASSRGGAYEQYF,TGTGCCAGCAGCCGGGGGGGCGCCTACGAGCAGTACTTC
TRBD1,once,TRBJ1-2,TRBV2,CASSERAGGYGYTF,TGTGCCAGCAGTGAAAGGGCAGGGGGCTATGGCTACACCTTC
TRBD1,NA,TRBJ2-1,TRBV19,CASSAQGNNEQFF,TGTGCCAGTAGCGCACAGGGGAATAATGAGCAGTTCTTC
TRBD1,NA,TRBJ1-4,TRBV2,CASSERQGVEKLFF,TGTGCCAGCAGTGAGAGGCAGGGGGTTGAAAAACTGTTTTTT
TRBD1,NA,TRBJ1-2,TRBV4-3,CASSPSEPGTGGYGYTF,TGCGCCAGCAGCCCAAGCGAACCCGGGACAGGGGGCTATGGCTACACCTTC
NA,NA,TRBJ2-2,TRBV2,CASSWTTANTGELFF,TGTGCCAGCAGTTGGACTACCGCGAACACCGGGGAGCTGTTTTTT
NA,once,TRBJ1-1,TRBV12-3/TRBV12-4,CASSFGSNTEAFF,TGTGCCAGCAGTTTTGGGAGTAACACTGAAGCTTTCTTT
NA,NA,TRBJ2-7,TRBV7-3,CASSLTPAGAGYEQYF,TGTGCCAGCAGCTTAACCCCTGCGGGGGCGGGTTACGAGCAGTACTTC
TRBD1,few,TRBJ2-7,TRBV7-9,CASNSGTGEYEQYF,TGTGCCAGCAATTCCGGGACAGGGGAGTACGAGCAGTACTTC
TRBD1,NA,TRBJ2-3,TRBV3-1/TRBV3-2,CASSLPYPQGEDTQYF,TGTGCCAGCAGCCTTCCCTACCCGCAGGGGGAGGATACGCAGTATTTT
NA,NA,TRBJ2-5,TRBV7-2,CASSLVLQETQYF,TGTGCCAGCAGCTTAGTACTTCAAGAGACCCAGTACTTC
NA,few,TRBJ2-7,TRBV4-2,CASSRNPGGSYEQYF,TGTGCCAGCAGCCGGAATCCAGGAGGCTCCTACGAGCAGTACTTC
TRBD2,NA,TRBJ2-1,TRBV19,CASSIDRGLAGGNEQFF,TGTGCCAGTAGTATAGATCGGGGACTAGCGGGAGGCAATGAGCAGTTCTTC
TRBD1,NA,TRBJ1-2,TRBV18,CASSPPEGAYGYTF,TGTGCCAGCTCACCACCGGAGGGGGCCTATGGCTACACCTTC
NA,NA,TRBJ1-2,TRBV27,CASSLTASYGYTF,TGTGCCAGCAGTTTAACAGCATCATATGGCTACACCTTC
NA,NA,TRBJ1-6,TRBV7-9,CASRTTLAAYNSPLHF,TGTGCCAGCAGGACGACCCTGGCGGCCTATAATTCACCCCTCCACTTT